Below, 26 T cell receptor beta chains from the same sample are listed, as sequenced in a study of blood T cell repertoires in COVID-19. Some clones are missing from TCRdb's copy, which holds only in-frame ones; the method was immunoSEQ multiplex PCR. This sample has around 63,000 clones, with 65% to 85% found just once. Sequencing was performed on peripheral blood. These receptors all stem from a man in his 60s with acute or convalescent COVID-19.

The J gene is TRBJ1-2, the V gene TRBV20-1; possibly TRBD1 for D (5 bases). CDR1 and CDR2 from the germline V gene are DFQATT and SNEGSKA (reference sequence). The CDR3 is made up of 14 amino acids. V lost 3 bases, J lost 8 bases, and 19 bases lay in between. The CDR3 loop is CSASSTAGESGYTF. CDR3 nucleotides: TGCAGTGCTAGTAGTACAGCGGGGGAGAGCGGCTACACCTTC.

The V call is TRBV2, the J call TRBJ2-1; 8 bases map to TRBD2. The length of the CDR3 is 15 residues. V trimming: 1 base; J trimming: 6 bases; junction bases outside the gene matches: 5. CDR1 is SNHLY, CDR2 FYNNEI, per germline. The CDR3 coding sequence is TGTGCCAGCAGTGAAGATAGGACTAGCAGCAATGAGCAGTTCTTC. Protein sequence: CASSEDRTSSNEQFF. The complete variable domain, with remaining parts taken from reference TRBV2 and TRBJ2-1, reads EPEVTQTPSHQVTQMGQEVILRCVPISNHLYFYWYRQILGQKVEFLVSFYNNEISEKSEIFDDQFSVERPDGSNFTLKIRSTKLEDSAMYFCASSEDRTSSNEQFFGPGTRLTVL.

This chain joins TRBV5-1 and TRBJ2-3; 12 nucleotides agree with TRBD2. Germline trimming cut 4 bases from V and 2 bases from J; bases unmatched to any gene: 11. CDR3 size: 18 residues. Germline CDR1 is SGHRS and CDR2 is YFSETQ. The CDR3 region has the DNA TGCGCCAGCAGCCGCTCTAGCGGGGGGGCCGCTGACACAGATACGCAGTATTTT. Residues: CASSRSSGGAADTDTQYF.

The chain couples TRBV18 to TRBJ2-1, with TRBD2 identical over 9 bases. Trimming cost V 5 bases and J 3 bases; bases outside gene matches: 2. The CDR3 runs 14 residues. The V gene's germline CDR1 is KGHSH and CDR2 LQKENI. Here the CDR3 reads CASSRTSDYNEQFF. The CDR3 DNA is TGTGCCAGCTCAAGGACTAGCGACTACAATGAGCAGTTCTTC.

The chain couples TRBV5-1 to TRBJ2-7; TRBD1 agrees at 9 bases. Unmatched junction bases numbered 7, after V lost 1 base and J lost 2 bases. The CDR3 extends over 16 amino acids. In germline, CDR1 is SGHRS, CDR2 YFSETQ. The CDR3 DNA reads TGCGCCAGCAGCTTGTTCGGGACAGGGACTCCCTACGAGCAGTACTTC. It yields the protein CASSLFGTGTPYEQYF.

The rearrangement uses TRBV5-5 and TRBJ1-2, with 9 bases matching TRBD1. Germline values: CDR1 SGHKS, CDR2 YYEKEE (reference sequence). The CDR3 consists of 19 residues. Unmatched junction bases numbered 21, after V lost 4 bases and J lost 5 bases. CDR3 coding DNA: TGTGCCAGCAGCCCGCATTTACCCGGGACAGGGACCGTGACTTATGGCTACACCTTC. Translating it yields CASSPHLPGTGTVTYGYTF.

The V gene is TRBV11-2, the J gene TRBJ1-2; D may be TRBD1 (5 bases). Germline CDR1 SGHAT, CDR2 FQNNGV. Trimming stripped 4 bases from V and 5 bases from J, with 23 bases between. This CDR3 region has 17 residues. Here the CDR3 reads CASSSIRGRGTVYGYTF. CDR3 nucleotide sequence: TGTGCCAGCAGCTCAATAAGGGGCCGGGGGACGGTGTATGGCTACACCTTC.

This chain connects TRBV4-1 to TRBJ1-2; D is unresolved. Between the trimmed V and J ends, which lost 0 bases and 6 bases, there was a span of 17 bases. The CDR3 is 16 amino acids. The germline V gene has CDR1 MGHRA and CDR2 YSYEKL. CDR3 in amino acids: CASSQEVTRTGNGYTF. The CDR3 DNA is TGCGCCAGCAGCCAAGAAGTGACCCGAACGGGGAATGGCTACACCTTC.

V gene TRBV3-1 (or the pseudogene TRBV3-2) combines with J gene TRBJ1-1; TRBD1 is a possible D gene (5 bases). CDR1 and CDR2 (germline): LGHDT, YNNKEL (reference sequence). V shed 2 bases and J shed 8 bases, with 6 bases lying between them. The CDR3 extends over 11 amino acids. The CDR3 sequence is CASSQTGEAFF. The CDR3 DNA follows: TGTGCCAGCAGCCAAACAGGAGAAGCTTTCTTT.

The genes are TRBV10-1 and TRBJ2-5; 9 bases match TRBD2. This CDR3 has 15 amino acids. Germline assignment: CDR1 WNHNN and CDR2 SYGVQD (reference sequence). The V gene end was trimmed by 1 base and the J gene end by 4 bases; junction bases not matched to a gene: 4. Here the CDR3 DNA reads TGCGCCAGCAGTGAGTGCGGCGGGGGGGCAGAGACCCAGTACTTC. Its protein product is CASSECGGGAETQYF.

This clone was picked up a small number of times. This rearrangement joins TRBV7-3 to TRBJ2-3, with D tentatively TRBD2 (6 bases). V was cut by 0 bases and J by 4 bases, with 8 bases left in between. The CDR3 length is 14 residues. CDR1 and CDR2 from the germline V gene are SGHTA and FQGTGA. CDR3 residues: CASSLTGGADTQYF. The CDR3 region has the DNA TGTGCCAGCAGCTTAACAGGAGGGGCAGATACGCAGTATTTT.

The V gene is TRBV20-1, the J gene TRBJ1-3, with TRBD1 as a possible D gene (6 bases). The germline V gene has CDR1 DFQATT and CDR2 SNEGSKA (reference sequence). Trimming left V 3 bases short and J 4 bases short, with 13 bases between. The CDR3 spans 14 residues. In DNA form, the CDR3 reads TGCAGTGCTAGTAGCCAGGGGAGAGGAAACACCATATATTTT. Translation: CSASSQGRGNTIYF.

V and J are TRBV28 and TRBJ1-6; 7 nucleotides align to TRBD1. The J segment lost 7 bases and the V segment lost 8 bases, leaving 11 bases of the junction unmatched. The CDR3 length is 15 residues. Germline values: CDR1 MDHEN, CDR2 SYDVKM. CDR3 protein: CASLALGTANSPLHF. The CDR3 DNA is TGTGCCAGCCTCGCCCTCGGGACAGCAAATTCACCCCTCCACTTT.

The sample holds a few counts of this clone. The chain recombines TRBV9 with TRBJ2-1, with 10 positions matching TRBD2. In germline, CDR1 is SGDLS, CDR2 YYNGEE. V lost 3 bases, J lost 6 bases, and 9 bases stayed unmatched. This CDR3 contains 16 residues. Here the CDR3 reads CASSDPAGGYGNEQFF. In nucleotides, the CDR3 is TGTGCCAGCAGCGACCCAGCGGGGGGGTATGGCAATGAGCAGTTCTTC. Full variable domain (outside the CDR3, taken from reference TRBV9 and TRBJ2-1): DSGVTQTPKHLITATGQRVTLRCSPRSGDLSVYWYQQSLDQGLQFLIQYYNGEERAKGNILERFSAQQFPDLHSELNLSSLELGDSALYFCASSDPAGGYGNEQFFGPGTRLTVL.

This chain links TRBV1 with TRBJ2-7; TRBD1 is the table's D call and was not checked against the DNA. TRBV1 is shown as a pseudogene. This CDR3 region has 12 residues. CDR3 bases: TGCACCAGCAGCCTGTCAGGGCGCGAGCAGTACTTC. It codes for CTSSLSGREQYF.

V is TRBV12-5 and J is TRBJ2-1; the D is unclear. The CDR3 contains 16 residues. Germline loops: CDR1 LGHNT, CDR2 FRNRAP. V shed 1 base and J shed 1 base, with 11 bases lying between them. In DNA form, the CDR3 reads TGTGCTAGTGGTTTGGACATCCCAGGTTCCTACAATGAGCAGTTCTTC. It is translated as CASGLDIPGSYNEQFF.

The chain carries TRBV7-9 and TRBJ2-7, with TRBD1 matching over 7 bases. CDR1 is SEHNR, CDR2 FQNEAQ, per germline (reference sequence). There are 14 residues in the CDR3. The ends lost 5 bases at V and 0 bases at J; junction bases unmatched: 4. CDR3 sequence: CASSVRDSSYEQYF. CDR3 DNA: TGTGCCAGCAGCGTCCGGGACAGCTCCTACGAGCAGTACTTC.

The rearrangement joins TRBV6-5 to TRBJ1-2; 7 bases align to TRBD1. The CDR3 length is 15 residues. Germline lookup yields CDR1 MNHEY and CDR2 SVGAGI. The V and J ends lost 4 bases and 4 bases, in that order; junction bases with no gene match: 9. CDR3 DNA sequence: TGTGCCAGCAGTTTCCTACAGGGACAGCTCTATGGCTACACCTTC. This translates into CASSFLQGQLYGYTF.

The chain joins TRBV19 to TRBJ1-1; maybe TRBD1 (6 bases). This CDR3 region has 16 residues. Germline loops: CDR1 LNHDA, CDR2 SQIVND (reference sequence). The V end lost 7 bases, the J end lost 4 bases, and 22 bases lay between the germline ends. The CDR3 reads CASTLSHPGVPTEAFF. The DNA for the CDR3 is TGTGCCAGTACTCTATCACACCCAGGGGTGCCCACTGAAGCTTTCTTT.

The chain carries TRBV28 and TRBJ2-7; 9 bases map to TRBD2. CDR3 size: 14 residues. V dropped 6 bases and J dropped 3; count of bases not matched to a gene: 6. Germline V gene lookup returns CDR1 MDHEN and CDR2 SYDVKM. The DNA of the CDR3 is TGTGCCAGCAGACTGGGACTAGCAAGCTACGAGCAGTACTTC. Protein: CASRLGLASYEQYF.

The DNA for the CDR3 is TGTGCCAGTAGTATGGGACTAGCGGGGGAAAAGACCCAGTACTTC. This gives the protein CASSMGLAGEKTQYF. The chain has TRBV19 and TRBJ2-5; 14 nucleotides agree with TRBD2. The CDR3 totals 15 residues. The germline gives CDR1 LNHDA, CDR2 SQIVND (reference sequence). Trimming took 3 bases from V and 6 from J; bases not matched to a gene: 3.

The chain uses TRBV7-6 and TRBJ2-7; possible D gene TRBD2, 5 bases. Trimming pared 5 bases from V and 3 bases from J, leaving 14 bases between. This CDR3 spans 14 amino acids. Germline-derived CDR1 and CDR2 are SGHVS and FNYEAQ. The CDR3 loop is CASSTTDGDYEQYF. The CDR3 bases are TGTGCCAGCAGCACCACGGACGGGGACTACGAGCAGTACTTC.

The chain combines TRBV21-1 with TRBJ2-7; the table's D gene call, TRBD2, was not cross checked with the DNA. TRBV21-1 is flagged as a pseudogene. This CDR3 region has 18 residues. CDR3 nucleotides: TGTGCCAGCAGGACTAGCGGGGGGTCGGTTTTTAGCTCCTACGAGCAGTACTTC. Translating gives CASRTSGGSVFSSYEQYF.

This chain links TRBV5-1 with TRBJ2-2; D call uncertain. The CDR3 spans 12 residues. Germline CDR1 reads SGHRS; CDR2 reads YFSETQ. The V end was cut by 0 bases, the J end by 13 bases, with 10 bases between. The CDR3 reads CASSLGLNGLFF. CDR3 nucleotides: TGCGCCAGCAGCTTGGGGCTTAATGGGCTGTTTTTT. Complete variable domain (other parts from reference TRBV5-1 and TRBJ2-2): KAGVTQTPRYLIKTRGQQVTLSCSPISGHRSVSWYQQTPGQGLQFLFEYFSETQRNKGNFPGRFSGRQFSNSRSEMNVSTLELGDSALYLCASSLGLNGLFFGEGSRLTVL.

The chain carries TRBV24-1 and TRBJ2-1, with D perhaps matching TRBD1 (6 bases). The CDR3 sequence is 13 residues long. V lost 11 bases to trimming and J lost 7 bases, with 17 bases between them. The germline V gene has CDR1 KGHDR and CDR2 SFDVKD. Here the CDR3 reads CASAGTPSNEQFF. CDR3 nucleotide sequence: TGTGCCAGCGCCGGGACACCCTCGAATGAGCAGTTCTTC.

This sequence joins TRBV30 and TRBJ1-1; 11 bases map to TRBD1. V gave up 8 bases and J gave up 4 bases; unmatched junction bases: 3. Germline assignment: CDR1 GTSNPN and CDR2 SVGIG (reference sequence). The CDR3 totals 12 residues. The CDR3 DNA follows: TGTGCCGGAGGGACAGGGGGCACTGAAGCTTTCTTT. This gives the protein CAGGTGGTEAFF.